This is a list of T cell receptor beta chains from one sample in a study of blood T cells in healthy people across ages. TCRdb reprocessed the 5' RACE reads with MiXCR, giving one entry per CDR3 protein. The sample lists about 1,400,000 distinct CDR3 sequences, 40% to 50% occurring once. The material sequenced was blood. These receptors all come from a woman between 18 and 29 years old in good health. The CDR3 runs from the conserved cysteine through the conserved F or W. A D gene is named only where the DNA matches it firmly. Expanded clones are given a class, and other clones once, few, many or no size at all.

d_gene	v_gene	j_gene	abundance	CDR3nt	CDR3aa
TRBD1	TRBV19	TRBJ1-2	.	TGTGCCAGTCGGACAGGGGGGAGGTATGGCTACACCTTC	CASRTGGRYGYTF
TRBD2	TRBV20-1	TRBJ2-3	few	TGCAGCGGGCCCGGACTAGGGTTGGATACGCAGTATTTT	CSGPGLGLDTQYF
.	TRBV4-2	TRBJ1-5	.	TGTGCCAGCAGCCCTGACGGGGGTCTGGGGATCAATCAGCCCCAGCATTTT	CASSPDGGLGINQPQHF
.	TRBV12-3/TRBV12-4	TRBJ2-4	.	TGTGCCAGCAGTTTAGGGACTGCGACTGACATTCAGTACTTC	CASSLGTATDIQYF
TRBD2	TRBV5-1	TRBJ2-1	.	TGCGCCAGCGCGGGGACTAGCTCCCACAATGAGCAGTTCTTC	CASAGTSSHNEQFF
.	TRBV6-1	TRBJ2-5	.	TGTGCCAGCAGTGTGTGGACAGCCCAAGAGACCCAGTACTTC	CASSVWTAQETQYF
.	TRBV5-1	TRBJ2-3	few	TGCGCCAGCAGCTTGGATGGGCGGGCCCGGGAAGATACGCAGTATTTT	CASSLDGRAREDTQYF
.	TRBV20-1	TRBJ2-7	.	TGCAGTGCTAGCGCGGGCTCCTACAATGAGCAGTACTTC	CSASAGSYNEQYF
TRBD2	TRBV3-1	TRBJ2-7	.	TGTGCCAGCAGGCCGGGAGGGGCGGCCTACGAGCAGTACTTC	CASRPGGAAYEQYF
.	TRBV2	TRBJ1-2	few	TGTGCCAGCAAAGAAGAGACCGCCGGATATGGCTACACCTTC	CASKEETAGYGYTF
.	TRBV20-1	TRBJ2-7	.	TGCTGTGCTAGACTGGTAGGCGGGCTCGGCAAAGGAACCCAGTACTTC	CCARLVGGLGKGTQYF
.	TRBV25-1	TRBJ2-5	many	TGTGCCAGCAGTGACCCCAGGGTCCCCCAAGAGACCCAGTACTTC	CASSDPRVPQETQYF
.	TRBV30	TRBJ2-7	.	TGTGCCTGGAGCGGAGGTGGGGGGCGCACGGACGAGCAGTACTTC	CAWSGGGGRTDEQYF
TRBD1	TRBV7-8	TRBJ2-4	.	TGTGCCAGCAGCTTTGACAGGGGGCTGCAAAACATTCAGTACTTC	CASSFDRGLQNIQYF
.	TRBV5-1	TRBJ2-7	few	TGCGCCAGCACCTCGGGACGGAACTCCTACGAGCAGTACTTC	CASTSGRNSYEQYF
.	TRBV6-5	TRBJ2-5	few	TGTGCCAGCAGTTACTCGCCAGGTCCGGGGGAGACCCAGTACTTC	CASSYSPGPGETQYF
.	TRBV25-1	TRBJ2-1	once	TGTGCCGGCAGATCGGCGGAGCCCTCCTACAATGAGCAGTTCTTC	CAGRSAEPSYNEQFF
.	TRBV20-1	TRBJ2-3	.	TGCAGTGCTAGAGATCCCCCTACTAGCTTTTCCTCAGATACGCAGTATTTT	CSARDPPTSFSSDTQYF
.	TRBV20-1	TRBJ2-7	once	TGCAGTGCTAGAGACCTTGCTCAAGGGGACCCCGAGCAGTACTTC	CSARDLAQGDPEQYF
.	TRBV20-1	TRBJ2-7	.	TGCAGTGCTCCCCCTTACGGGGATGAGCAGTACTTC	CSAPPYGDEQYF
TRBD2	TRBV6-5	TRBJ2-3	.	TGTGCCAGCAGTTACTCGAGGACTAGCGGGGGTGGCACAGATACGCAGTATTTT	CASSYSRTSGGGTDTQYF
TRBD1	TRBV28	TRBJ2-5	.	TGTGCCAGCAGCATCACGGGACAGGGAGCAGAGACCCAGTACTTC	CASSITGQGAETQYF
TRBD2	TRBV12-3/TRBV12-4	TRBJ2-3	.	TGTGCCAGCAGTTTACGAAGCGGGGGGACAGATACGCAGTATTTT	CASSLRSGGTDTQYF
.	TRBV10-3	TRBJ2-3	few	TGTGCCATCAGTCAGCAGGGGGATACGCAGTATTTT	CAISQQGDTQYF
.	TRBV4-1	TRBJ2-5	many	TGCGCCAGCAGCTCCCCTGAGACCCAGTACTTC	CASSSPETQYF
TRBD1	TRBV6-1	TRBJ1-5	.	TGTGCCAGCACCATGACAGGGGTGAGCAATCAGCCCCAGCATTTT	CASTMTGVSNQPQHF
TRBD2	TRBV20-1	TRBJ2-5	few	TGCAGTGCTAGAGACCTAGCGGGCGTTCAAGAGACCCAGTACTTC	CSARDLAGVQETQYF
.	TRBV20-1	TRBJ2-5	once	TGCAGTCCTAAATTGGGAGAGACCCAGTACTTC	CSPKLGETQYF
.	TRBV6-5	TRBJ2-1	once	TGTGCCAGCAGGGGAACCGTTAGGCAGTTCTTC	CASRGTVRQFF
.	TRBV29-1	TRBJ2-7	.	TGCAGCGGGGGACCGCATTCATACGAGCAGTACTTC	CSGGPHSYEQYF
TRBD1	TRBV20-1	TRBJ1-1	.	TGCAGCCCAGGGGGCACATTGAACACTGAAGCTTTCTTT	CSPGGTLNTEAFF
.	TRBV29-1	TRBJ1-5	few	TGCAGCGTTGGCGGCGGTTACAATCAGCCCCAGCATTTT	CSVGGGYNQPQHF
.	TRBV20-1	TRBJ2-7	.	TGCAGTGCTAGAGATTGGGACACCAGCTCCTACAATGAGCAGTACTTC	CSARDWDTSSYNEQYF
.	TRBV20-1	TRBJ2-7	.	TGCAGTGCTAATGAGAGGGCAGGAGTCTACGAGCAGTACTTC	CSANERAGVYEQYF
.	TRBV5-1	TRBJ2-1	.	TGCGCCAGCAGCCTCCCCGGGTCAGCCGGCGATGAGCAGTTCTTC	CASSLPGSAGDEQFF
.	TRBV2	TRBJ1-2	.	TGTGCCAGCAGCTTCCTTCCAGGGGAGTTGGGAGGCTACACCTTC	CASSFLPGELGGYTF
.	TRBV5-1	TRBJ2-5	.	TGCGCCAGCAGCAGCCGAGTCGGGCAAGAGACCCAGTACTTC	CASSSRVGQETQYF
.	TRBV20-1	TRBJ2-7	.	TGCAGTGCAAACCCGGGGACCTCCTACGAGCAGTACTTC	CSANPGTSYEQYF
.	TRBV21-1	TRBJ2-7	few	TGTGCCAGCAGCTTATCAGGCCGGGACATAAACTACGAGCAGTACTTC	CASSLSGRDINYEQYF
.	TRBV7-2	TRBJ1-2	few	TGTGCCAGCAGCTCACCCCGACCGCGGGGGGCTGGCTACACCTTC	CASSSPRPRGAGYTF
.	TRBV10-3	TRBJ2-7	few	TGTGCCATCCTAAGTGGGGCAACCTACGAGCAGTACTTC	CAILSGATYEQYF
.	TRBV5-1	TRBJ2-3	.	TGCGCCAGCAGCTCCCGGGGAGCAGATACGCGGTATTTT	CASSSRGADTRYF
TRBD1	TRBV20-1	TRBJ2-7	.	TGCAGTGCTAGAGAAGTAGGACAGGGCTACGAGCAGTACTTC	CSAREVGQGYEQYF
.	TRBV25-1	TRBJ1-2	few	TGTGCCAGCGCCTCTTTGGGGGGGACTCAAACCTACACCTTC	CASASLGGTQTYTF
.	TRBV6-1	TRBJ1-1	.	TGTGCCAGCACTACCGGGACCGGAGGTTTTGAAGCTTTCTTT	CASTTGTGGFEAFF
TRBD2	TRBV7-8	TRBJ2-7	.	TGTGCCAGCAGCTCATGGACTAGCGTTGACTCCTACAATGAGCAGTACTTC	CASSSWTSVDSYNEQYF
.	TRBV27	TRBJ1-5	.	TGTGCCAGCAGTCAATGGACAGCGGGCAATCAGCCCCAGCATTTT	CASSQWTAGNQPQHF
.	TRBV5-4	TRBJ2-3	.	TGTGCCAGCAGCACCCGGACTACCACAGATACGCAGTATTTT	CASSTRTTTDTQYF
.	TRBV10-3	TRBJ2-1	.	TGTGCCATCAGTGAGAGACCCCAGTGGCGCAATGAGCAGTTCTTC	CAISERPQWRNEQFF
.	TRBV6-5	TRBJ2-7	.	TGTGCCAGAGCTTCCCGCGCCCCCTACGAGCAGTACTTC	CARASRAPYEQYF
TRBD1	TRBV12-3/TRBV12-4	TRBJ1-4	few	TGTGCCAGCAGACGTCCCGGGACAGGGGGCGCGGATGAAAAACTGTTTTTT	CASRRPGTGGADEKLFF
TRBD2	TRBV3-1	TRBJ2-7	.	TGTGCCAGCAGCGAAGGTGCTAGCGGGTACTACGAGCAGTACTTC	CASSEGASGYYEQYF